These 15 T cell receptor beta chains were all obtained from the same sample, sequenced in a study of T cell clonality in common variable immunodeficiency. Generated by immunoSEQ multiplex PCR, the TCRdb table keeps only in-frame clones and is missing some. Listed for the sample are about 66,000 clones, none seen a single time. The sequencing input was peripheral blood mononuclear cells. The source is a person aged 18-70 years in good health.

Many counts were recorded for this clone. Coverage ceases 3 residues before the CDR3 finishes, and the germline J gene fills in the end. The chain carries TRBV7-3 and TRBJ2-1; 11 bases map to TRBD1. The V gene's germline CDR1 is SGHTA and CDR2 FQGTGA. This CDR3 contains 15 residues. After removal of 5 bases from V and 7 bases from J, the junction contained 7 bases not matched to a gene. The sequenced CDR3 bases are TGTGCCAGCAGCACAGGACAGGGGGCAGGGAATGAG. Translation gives CASSTGQGAGNE. The whole CDR3 protein reads CASSTGQGAGNEQFF.

This clone was counted at least ten times. The read terminates 3 residues before the CDR3 end, so the remaining end is supplied by the germline J gene. The gene calls are TRBV12-3 or TRBV12-4 and TRBJ2-2, with 7 nucleotides matching TRBD1. After removal of 5 bases from V and 1 base from J, the junction contained 4 bases not matched to a gene. This CDR3 is built from 15 residues. The CDR3 loop is CASSDRQGNTGELFF. CDR3 DNA, as far as it was read: TGTGCCAGCAGTGACCGACAGGGGAACACCGGGGAG.

In its sample, this clone was seen many times. The part of the CDR3 DNA that was read is TGTGCCAGCATGACAGGGGGCTCAACTAATGAAAAA. This sequence encodes CASMTGGSTNEK. The CDR3 in its entirety is CASMTGGSTNEKLFF. The V and J genes are TRBV28 and TRBJ1-4; TRBD1 matches at 10 bases. The missing CDR3 end, 3 residues past where the read stops, is filled in from the germline J gene. V was clipped by 7 bases and J by 0 bases; unmatched bases: 2. Germline-derived CDR1 and CDR2 are MDHEN and SYDVKM. There are 15 residues in the CDR3.

As for this clone: The CDR3 extends 3 residues past the end of the read, so its final part is completed from the germline J gene. The V gene is TRBV7-8, the J gene TRBJ2-7, with 8 bases identical to TRBD1. V lost 2 bases to trimming and J lost 2 bases; unmatched junction nucleotides: 8. This CDR3 is 16 amino acids long. The V gene's germline CDR1 is SGHVS and CDR2 FQNEAQ. CDR3 DNA (partial): TGTGCCAGCAGCTTATCTCCCCAGGGGGCGCCCTACGAG. Protein: CASSLSPQGAPYE. The whole CDR3 protein is CASSLSPQGAPYEQYF.

This clone was detected ten times or more. The observed sequence ends 3 residues before the CDR3 terminus, with the missing tail filled in from the germline J gene. The chain has TRBV6-4 and TRBJ2-1, with 9 nucleotides matching TRBD2. Germline values: CDR1 MRHNA, CDR2 SNTAGT. The J segment lost 8 bases and the V segment lost 4 bases, leaving 6 bases of the junction unmatched. The CDR3 covers 14 residues. The covered CDR3 bases are TGTGCCAGCAGTGGAACTAGCGGGTGGTATGAG. This sequence encodes CASSGTSGWYE. The CDR3, in full, reads CASSGTSGWYEQFF.

This clone has ten or more counts. CDR3: CASSIRTGTGETQYF. CDR3 DNA (partial): TGTGCCAGCAGCATAAGGACAGGGACTGGGGAGACC. V gene TRBV7-9 combines with J gene TRBJ2-5; 8 positions agree with TRBD1. The read falls 3 residues short of the CDR3 end, and the missing part is taken from the germline J gene. The trim removed 5 bases at V and 5 bases at J, leaving 10 bases unmatched. There are 15 residues in the CDR3. CDR1 SEHNR and CDR2 FQNEAQ come from the germline V gene (reference sequence).

This clone was found many times. The read stops 3 residues short of the end of the CDR3; the missing end is completed from the germline J gene. The chain joins TRBV2 to TRBJ1-1; D not certain. From germline, CDR1 is SNHLY and CDR2 FYNNEI. Trimming cost V 6 bases and J 4 bases, with 15 bases left between them. The CDR3 is 14 amino acids. CDR3 sequence reads: CASSPGVETTEAFF. Partial CDR3 DNA: TGTGCCAGCAGCCCCGGGGTAGAGACCACTGAA.

About this clone: The DNA ends 3 residues before the CDR3 does, and the rest of the CDR3 is filled in from the germline J gene. The chain combines TRBV11-3 with TRBJ2-5; no clear D gene. Germline CDR1 is SGHNT and CDR2 is YENEEA. Trimming stripped 2 bases from V and 2 bases from J, with 12 bases between. The CDR3 is 15 amino acids. The CDR3 reads CASSLRKLDQETQYF. CDR3 DNA, as far as it was read: TGTGCCAGCAGCTTACGAAAGCTAGATCAAGAGACC.

This clone was counted ten times or more. The read ends 3 residues early relative to the CDR3; the germline J gene fills the gap. The V gene is TRBV7-3, the J gene TRBJ2-5, with D unclear. The CDR3 has 13 residues. V lost 2 bases and J lost 1, with 5 bases in between. Germline-derived CDR1 and CDR2 are SGHTA and FQGTGA. The CDR3 is CASSLRSQETQYF. The CDR3 DNA, read in part, is TGTGCCAGCAGCTTACGCAGCCAAGAGACC.

This clone was found many times. The read falls 3 residues short of the CDR3 end, and the missing part is taken from the germline J gene. The rearrangement uses TRBV7-2 and TRBJ2-7; TRBD1 might be the D (6 bases). The CDR3 has 14 residues. V lost 4 bases and J 3 bases, leaving 13 bases between the germline ends. Germline assignment: CDR1 SGHTA and CDR2 FQGNSA. CDR3 in amino acids: CASSSWGQDYEQYF. CDR3 bases read: TGTGCCAGCAGCTCATGGGGACAAGACTACGAG.

This clone was observed at least ten times. Read sequence stops 3 residues before the CDR3 end, and the germline J gene provides the missing end. The J gene is TRBJ2-3, the V gene TRBV5-1, with 9 bases that match TRBD1. Germline V CDR1 and CDR2: SGHRS, YFSETQ. The CDR3 extends over 15 amino acids. With 4 bases clipped from V and 1 base from J, the junction kept 4 bases outside the gene matches. CDR3 DNA, as far as it was read: TGCGCCAGCAGCCCACGACAGGGGGGCACAGATACG. Translating gives CASSPRQGGTDT. The entire CDR3 reads CASSPRQGGTDTQYF.

This clone has at least ten counts. The CDR3 end is not reached by the read, which stops 3 residues before it; the germline J gene fills it in. The chain uses TRBV2 and TRBJ1-5; 9 nucleotides match TRBD1. Germline CDR1 SNHLY, CDR2 FYNNEI. The V gene end was trimmed by 6 bases and the J gene end by 5 bases; junction bases not matched to a gene: 5. There are 14 residues in the CDR3. The CDR3 DNA, read in part, is TGTGCCAGCAGCCCTAGGACAGGGGATCAGCCC. Amino acid sequence: CASSPRTGDQP. The full CDR3 protein reads CASSPRTGDQPQHF.

Many counts were recorded for this clone. The CDR3 end falls 3 residues outside the read, so it is completed with the germline J gene. This rearrangement joins TRBV18 to TRBJ1-1, with unresolved D. The length of the CDR3 is 13 residues. The germline V gene encodes CDR1 KGHSH and CDR2 LQKENI. V was trimmed by 2 bases and J by 4 bases, leaving 8 bases between them. Incomplete CDR3 DNA: TGTGCCAGCTCACCAACTATAGGCACTGAA. Translated, it gives CASSPTIGTE. The whole CDR3 reads CASSPTIGTEAFF.

This clone was detected many times. At one of its ends the junction is not consistent with the germline gene, which may arise from a read error. The missing CDR3 end, 3 residues past where the read stops, is filled in from the germline J gene. The chain has TRBV15 and TRBJ2-5; TRBD1 is a possible D gene (5 bases). The CDR3 contains 15 residues. CDR1 and CDR2 (germline): LNHNV, YYDKDF (reference sequence). This CDR3 is CATSRDQSGKETQYF. Incomplete CDR3 DNA: TGTGCCACTAGCAGAGATCAGTCAGGGAAAGAGACC. Together with reference TRBV15 and TRBJ2-5, the CDR3 gives the full variable domain: DAMVIQNPRYQVTQFGKPVTLSCSQTLNHNVMYWYQQKSSQAPKLLFHYYDKDFNNEADTPDNFQSRRPNTSFCFLDIRSPGLGDTAMYLCATSRDQSGKETQYFGPGTRLLVL.

This clone was detected many times. The read ends 3 residues before the CDR3 terminus; that terminus is restored from the germline J gene. The gene calls are TRBV12-3 or TRBV12-4 and TRBJ2-2, with D perhaps TRBD1 (5 bases). V gave up 2 bases and J gave up 0 bases, with 7 bases separating them. The CDR3 length is 15 residues. The CDR3: CASSLRRANTGELFF. The CDR3 DNA, read in part, is TGTGCCAGCAGTTTACGCAGGGCGAACACCGGGGAG.